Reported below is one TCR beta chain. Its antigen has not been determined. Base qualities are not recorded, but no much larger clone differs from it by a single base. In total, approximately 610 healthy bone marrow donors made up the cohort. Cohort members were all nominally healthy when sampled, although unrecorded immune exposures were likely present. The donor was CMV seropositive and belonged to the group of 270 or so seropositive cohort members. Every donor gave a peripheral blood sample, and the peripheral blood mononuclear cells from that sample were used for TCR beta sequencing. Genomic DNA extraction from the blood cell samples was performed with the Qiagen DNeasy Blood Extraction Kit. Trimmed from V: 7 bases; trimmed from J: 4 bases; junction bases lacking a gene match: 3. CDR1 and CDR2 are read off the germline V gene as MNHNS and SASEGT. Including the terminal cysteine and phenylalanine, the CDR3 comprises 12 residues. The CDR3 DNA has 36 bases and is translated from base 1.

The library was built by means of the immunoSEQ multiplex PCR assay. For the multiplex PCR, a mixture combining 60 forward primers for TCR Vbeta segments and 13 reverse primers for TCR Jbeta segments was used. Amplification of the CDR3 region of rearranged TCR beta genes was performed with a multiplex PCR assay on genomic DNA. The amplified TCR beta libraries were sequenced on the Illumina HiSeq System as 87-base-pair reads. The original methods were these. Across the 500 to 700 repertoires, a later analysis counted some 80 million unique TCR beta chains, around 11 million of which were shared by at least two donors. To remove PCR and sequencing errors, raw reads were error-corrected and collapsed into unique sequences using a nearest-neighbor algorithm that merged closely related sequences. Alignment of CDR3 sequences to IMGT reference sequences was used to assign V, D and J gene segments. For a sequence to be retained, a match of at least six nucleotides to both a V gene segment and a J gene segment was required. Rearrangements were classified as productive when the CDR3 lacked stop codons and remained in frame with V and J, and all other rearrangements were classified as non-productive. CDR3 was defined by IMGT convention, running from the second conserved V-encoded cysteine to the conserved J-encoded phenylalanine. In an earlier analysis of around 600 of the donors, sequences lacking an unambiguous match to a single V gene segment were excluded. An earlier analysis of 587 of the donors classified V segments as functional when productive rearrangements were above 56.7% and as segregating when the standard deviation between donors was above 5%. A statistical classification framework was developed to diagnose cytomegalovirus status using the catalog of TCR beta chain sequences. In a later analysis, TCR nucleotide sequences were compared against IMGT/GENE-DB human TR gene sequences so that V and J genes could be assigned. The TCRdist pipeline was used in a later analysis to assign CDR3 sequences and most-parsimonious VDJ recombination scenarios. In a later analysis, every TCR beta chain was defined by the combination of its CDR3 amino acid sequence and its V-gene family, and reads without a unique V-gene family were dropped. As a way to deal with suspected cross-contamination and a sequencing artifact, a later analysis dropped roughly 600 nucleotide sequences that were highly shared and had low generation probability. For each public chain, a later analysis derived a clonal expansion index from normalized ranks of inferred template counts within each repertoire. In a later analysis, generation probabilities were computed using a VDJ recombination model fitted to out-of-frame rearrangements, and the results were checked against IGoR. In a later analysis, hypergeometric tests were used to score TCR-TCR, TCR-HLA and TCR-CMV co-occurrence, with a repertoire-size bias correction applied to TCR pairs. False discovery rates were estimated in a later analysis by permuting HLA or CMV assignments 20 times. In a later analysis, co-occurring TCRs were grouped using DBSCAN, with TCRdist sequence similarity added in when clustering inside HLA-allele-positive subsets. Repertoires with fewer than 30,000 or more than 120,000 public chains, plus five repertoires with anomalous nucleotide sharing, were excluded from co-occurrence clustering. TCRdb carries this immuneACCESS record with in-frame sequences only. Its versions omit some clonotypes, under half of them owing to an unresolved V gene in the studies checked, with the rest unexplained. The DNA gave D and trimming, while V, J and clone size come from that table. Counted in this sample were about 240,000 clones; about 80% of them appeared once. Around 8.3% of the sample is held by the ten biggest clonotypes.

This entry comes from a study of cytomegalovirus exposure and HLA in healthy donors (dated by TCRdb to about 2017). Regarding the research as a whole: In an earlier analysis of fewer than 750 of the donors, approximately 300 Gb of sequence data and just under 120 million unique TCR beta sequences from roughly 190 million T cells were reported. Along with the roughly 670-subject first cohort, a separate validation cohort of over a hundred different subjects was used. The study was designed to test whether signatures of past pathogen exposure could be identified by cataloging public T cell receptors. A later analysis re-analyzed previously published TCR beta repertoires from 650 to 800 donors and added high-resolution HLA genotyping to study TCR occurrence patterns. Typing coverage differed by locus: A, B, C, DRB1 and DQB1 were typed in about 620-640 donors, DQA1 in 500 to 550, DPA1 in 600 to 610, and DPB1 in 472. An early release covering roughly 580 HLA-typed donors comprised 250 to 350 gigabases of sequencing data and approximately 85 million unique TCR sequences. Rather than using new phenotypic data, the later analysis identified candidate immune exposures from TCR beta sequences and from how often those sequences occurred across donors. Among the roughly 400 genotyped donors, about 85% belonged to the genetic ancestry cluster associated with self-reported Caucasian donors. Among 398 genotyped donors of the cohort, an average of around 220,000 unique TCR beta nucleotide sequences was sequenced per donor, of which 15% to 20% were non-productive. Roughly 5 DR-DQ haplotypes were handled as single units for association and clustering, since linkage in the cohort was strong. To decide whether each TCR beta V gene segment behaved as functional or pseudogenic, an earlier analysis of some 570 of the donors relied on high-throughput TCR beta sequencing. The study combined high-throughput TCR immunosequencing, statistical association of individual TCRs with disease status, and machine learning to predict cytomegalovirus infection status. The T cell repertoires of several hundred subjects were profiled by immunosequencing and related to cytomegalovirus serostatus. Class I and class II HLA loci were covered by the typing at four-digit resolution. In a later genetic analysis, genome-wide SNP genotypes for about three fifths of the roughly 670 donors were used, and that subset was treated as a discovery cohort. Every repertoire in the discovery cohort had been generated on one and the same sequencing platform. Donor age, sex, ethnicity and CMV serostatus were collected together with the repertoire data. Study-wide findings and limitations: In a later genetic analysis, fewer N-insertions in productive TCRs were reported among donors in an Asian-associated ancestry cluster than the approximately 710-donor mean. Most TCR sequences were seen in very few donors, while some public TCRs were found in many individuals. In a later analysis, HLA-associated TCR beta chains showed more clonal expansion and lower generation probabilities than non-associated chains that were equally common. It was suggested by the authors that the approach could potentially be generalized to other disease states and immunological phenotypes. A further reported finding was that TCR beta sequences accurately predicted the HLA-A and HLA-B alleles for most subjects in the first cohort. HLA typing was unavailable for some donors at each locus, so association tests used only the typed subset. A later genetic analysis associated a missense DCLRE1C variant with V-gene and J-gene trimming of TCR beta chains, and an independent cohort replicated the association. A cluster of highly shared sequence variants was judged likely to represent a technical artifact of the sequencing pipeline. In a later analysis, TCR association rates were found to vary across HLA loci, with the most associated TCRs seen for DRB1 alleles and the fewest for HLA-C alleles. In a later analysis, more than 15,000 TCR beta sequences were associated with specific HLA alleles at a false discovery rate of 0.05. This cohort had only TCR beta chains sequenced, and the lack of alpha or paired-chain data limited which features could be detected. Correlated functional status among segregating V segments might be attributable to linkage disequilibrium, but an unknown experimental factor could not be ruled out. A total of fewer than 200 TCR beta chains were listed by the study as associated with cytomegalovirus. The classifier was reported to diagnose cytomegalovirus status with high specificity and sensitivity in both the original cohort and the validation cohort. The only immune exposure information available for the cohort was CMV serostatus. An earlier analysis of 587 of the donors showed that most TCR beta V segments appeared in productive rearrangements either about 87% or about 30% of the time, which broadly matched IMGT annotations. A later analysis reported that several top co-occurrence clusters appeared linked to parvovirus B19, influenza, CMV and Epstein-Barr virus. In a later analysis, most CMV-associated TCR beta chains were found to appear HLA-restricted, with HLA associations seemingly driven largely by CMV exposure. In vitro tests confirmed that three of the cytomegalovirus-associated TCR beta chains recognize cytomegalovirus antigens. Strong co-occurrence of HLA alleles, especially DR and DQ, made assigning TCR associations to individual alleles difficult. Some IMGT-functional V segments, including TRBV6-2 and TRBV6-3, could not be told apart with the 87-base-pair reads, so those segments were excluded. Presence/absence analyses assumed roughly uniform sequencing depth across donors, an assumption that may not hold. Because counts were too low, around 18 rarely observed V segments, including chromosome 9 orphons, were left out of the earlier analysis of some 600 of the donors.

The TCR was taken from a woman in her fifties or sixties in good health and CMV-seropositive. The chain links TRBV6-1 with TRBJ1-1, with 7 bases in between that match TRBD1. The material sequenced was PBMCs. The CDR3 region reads CASIDRATEAFF. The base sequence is TGTGCCAGCATTGACAGGGCCACTGAAGCTTTCTTT.